These T cell receptor beta chains were read from a single sample in a study of T cells after yellow fever vaccination. A single record per CDR3 protein comes from TCRdb applying MiXCR to the 5' RACE reads. Of about 210,000 distinct CDR3 sequences listed, 2.5% to 3.5% were seen once; the top ten hold approximately 3.5%. The starting material was CD4+ T cells sorted from PBMCs, obtained 10 days after the yellow fever booster vaccination. The receptor source for this set is a man between 18 and 35 years old who received the YFV17D yellow fever vaccine. CDR3s include the opening cysteine and the closing phenylalanine or tryptophan. Each record gives: D gene, clone size, J gene, V gene, CDR3 protein, CDR3 DNA. The D gene is left open where the match is weak. Expanded clones get a size class; other rows say once, few or many, or leave the size out.

>TRBD2|few|TRBJ2-3|TRBV5-4
CASRGTSGASTDTQYF
TGTGCCAGCAGGGGGACTAGCGGGGCTAGCACAGATACGCAGTATTTT
>TRBD1|many|TRBJ2-1|TRBV12-3/TRBV12-4
CASSSGTGYNEQFF
TGTGCCAGCAGTTCCGGGACAGGTTACAATGAGCAGTTCTTC
>-|many|TRBJ2-7|TRBV21-1
CASSNEMSYEQYF
TGTGCCAGCAGCAATGAGATGTCCTACGAGCAGTACTTC
>-|many|TRBJ2-7|TRBV12-3/TRBV12-4
CASSPSHGGSSPYEQYF
TGTGCCAGCAGTCCCTCACATGGGGGAAGTAGCCCCTACGAGCAGTACTTC
>TRBD1|many|TRBJ1-2|TRBV5-1
CASSDRAAGYTF
TGCGCCAGCAGTGACAGGGCCGCAGGCTACACCTTC
>-|-|TRBJ1-2|TRBV20-1
CSARSETQGGTRYTF
TGCAGTGCTAGGTCGGAAACGCAGGGCGGGACGCGCTACACCTTC
>-|few|TRBJ1-4|TRBV4-1
CASSRPWEGANEKLFF
TGCGCCAGCAGCCGCCCCTGGGAAGGGGCTAATGAAAAACTGTTTTTT
>-|-|TRBJ1-1|TRBV20-1
CSARAGNTEAFF
TGCAGTGCTAGAGCAGGAAACACTGAAGCTTTCTTT
>TRBD2|-|TRBJ2-3|TRBV7-9
CASSADSRRGGTDTQYF
TGTGCCAGCAGCGCCGACTCGAGGCGGGGGGGGACAGATACGCAGTATTTT
>-|many|TRBJ2-1|TRBV3-1
CASSQTDRYRYNEQFF
TGTGCCAGCAGCCAAACAGACCGGTACAGATACAATGAGCAGTTCTTC
>TRBD2|few|TRBJ2-1|TRBV5-1
CASSLPGGGAWNEQFF
TGCGCCAGCAGCTTGCCCGGCGGGGGGGCCTGGAATGAGCAGTTCTTC
>-|few|TRBJ1-3|TRBV4-2
CASSQELVRSGNTIYF
TGTGCCAGCAGCCAAGAGTTAGTTCGCTCTGGAAACACCATATATTTT
>TRBD1|-|TRBJ1-6|TRBV20-1
CSARGQVAYNSPLHF
TGCAGTGCTAGGGGACAGGTGGCCTATAATTCACCCCTCCACTTT
>-|many|TRBJ2-5|TRBV5-1
CASAEQGDQETQYF
TGCGCCAGCGCAGAACAGGGAGACCAAGAGACCCAGTACTTC